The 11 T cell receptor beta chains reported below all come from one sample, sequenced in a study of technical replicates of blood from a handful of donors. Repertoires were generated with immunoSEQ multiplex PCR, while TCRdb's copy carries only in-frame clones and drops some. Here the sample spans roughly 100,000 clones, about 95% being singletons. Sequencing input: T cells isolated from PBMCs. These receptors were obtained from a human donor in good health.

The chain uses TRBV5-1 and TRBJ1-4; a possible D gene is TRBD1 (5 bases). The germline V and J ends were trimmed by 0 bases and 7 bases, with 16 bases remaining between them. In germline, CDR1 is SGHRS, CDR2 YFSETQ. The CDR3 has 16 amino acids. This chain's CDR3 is CASSLGGRASFEKLFF. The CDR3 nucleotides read TGCGCCAGCAGCTTGGGTGGCAGGGCTAGTTTTGAAAAACTGTTTTTT.

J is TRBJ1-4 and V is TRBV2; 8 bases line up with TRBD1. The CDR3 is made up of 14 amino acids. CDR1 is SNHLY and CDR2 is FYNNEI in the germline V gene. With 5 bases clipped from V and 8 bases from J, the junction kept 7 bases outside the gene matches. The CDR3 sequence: CASSTTGAGEKLFF. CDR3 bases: TGTGCCAGCAGTACGACAGGGGCAGGAGAAAAACTGTTTTTT.

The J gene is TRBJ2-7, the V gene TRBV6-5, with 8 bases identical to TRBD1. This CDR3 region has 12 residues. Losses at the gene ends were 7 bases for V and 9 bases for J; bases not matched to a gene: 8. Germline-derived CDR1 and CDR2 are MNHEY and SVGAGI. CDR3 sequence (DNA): TGTGCCAGCACAATGGCGGGACAGGCGCAGTACTTC. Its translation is CASTMAGQAQYF.

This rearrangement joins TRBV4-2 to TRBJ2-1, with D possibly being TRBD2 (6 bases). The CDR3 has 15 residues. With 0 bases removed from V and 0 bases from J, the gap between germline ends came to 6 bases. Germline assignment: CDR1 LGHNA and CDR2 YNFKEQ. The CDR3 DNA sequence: TGTGCCAGCAGCCAAGACGGGAGCTCCTACAATGAGCAGTTCTTC. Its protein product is CASSQDGSSYNEQFF.

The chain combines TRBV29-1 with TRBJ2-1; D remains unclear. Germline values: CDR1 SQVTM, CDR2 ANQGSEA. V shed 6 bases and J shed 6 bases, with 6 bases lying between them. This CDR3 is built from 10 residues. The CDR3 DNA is TGCAGCGTGCGGCGCAATGAGCAGTTCTTC. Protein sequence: CSVRRNEQFF.

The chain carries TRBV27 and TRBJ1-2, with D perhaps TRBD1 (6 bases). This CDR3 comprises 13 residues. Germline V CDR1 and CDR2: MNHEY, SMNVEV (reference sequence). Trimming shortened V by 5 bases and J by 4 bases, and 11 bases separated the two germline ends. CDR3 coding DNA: TGTGCCAGCAGTACGACAGGTCCCTATGGCTACACCTTC. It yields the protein CASSTTGPYGYTF.

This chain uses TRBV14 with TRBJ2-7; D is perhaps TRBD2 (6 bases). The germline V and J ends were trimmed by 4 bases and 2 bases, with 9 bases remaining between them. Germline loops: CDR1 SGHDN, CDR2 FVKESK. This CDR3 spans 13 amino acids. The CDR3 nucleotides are TGTGCCAGCAGCCCCGGCGGGACCTACGAGCAGTACTTC. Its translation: CASSPGGTYEQYF.

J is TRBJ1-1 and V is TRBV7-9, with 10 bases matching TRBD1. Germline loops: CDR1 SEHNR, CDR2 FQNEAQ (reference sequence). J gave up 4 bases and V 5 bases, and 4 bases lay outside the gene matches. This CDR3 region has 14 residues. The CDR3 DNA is TGTGCCAGCAGCGAAAGACAGGGGGCCACTGAAGCTTTCTTT. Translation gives CASSERQGATEAFF.

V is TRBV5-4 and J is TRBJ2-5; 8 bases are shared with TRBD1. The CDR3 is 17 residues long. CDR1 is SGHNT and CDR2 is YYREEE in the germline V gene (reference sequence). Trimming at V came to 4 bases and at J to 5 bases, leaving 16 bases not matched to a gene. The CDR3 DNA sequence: TGTGCCAGCAGCATGTCCAATGACAGGGGTTATTGGGAGACCCAGTACTTC. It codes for CASSMSNDRGYWETQYF. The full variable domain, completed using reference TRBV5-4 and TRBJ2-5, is ETGVTQSPTHLIKTRGQQVTLRCSSQSGHNTVSWYQQALGQGPQFIFQYYREEENGRGNFPPRFSGLQFPNYSSELNVNALELDDSALYLCASSMSNDRGYWETQYFGPGTRLLVL.

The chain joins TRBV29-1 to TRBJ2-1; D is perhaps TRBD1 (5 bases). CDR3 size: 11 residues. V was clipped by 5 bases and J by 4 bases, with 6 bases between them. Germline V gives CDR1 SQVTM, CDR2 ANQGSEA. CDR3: CSVQGYNEQFF. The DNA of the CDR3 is TGCAGCGTTCAGGGTTACAATGAGCAGTTCTTC.

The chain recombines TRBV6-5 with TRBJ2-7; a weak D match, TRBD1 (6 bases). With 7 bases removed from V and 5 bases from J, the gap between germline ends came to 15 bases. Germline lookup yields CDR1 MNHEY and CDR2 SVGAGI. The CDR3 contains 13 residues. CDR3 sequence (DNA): TGTGCCAGCACCGATACAGGGTTTGACGAGCAGTACTTC. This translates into CASTDTGFDEQYF.